Below are 13 T cell receptor beta chains sequenced from a single sample in a study of OX40 agonist ivuxolimab in advanced cancers. Data came from immunoSEQ multiplex PCR; TCRdb stores just in-frame clones and leaves some out. The data contain about 51,000 clones, about 80% of them singletons. This material consisted of CD4+ or CD8+ T cells sorted from blood, taken in a trial of the OX40 agonist ivuxolimab. All receptors come from an adult with an advanced solid tumor such as melanoma, head and neck, liver or kidney cancer.

The chain links TRBV27 to TRBJ2-7; 15 bases are a match to TRBD2. Germline V gene data show CDR1 as MNHEY and CDR2 as SMNVEV (reference sequence). This CDR3 has 19 residues. V shed 6 bases, J shed 4 bases, and the junction held 16 bases outside the gene matches. CDR3 bases: TGTGCCAGCAGGCCCGCTGGCTTAGGACTAGCGGGAGGGCGGTACGAGCAGTACTTC. This translates into CASRPAGLGLAGGRYEQYF.

The chain carries TRBV29-1 and TRBJ2-5; TRBD1 might be the D (6 bases). V lost 6 bases and J lost 5, with 16 bases in between. The CDR3 sequence is 13 residues long. Germline CDR1 is SQVTM and CDR2 is ANQGSEA. The CDR3 loop is CSVHAGGGETQYF. The CDR3 region has the DNA TGCAGCGTCCACGCTGGGGGCGGGGAGACCCAGTACTTC.

The gene calls are TRBV18 and TRBJ2-2; 7 nucleotides align to TRBD1. The CDR3 totals 15 residues. In germline, CDR1 is KGHSH, CDR2 LQKENI. With 5 bases clipped from V and 4 bases from J, the junction kept 7 bases outside the gene matches. Here the CDR3 DNA reads TGTGCCAGCTCATCAGACAGGGTTGTCACCGGGGAGCTGTTTTTT. Protein product: CASSSDRVVTGELFF.

The chain uses TRBV19 and TRBJ2-6, with D possibly TRBD1 on 5 matching bases. This CDR3 is 16 amino acids long. The germline gives CDR1 LNHDA, CDR2 SQIVND (reference sequence). Trimming removed 3 bases at V and 3 bases at J, with 12 bases between. CDR3 loop: CASSILGVSGANVLTF. Here the CDR3 DNA reads TGTGCCAGTAGTATTTTAGGGGTTAGTGGGGCCAACGTCCTGACTTTC.

This clone has just a few counts. The chain couples TRBV15 to TRBJ1-1, with D possibly TRBD1 on 5 matching bases. Germline V gene sequence: CDR1 LNHNV, CDR2 YYDKDF (reference sequence). The CDR3 loop spans 13 amino acids. V lost 5 bases and J lost 10, with 17 bases in between. The CDR3 DNA is TGTGCCACCAGCGTCCTGGGGGACGGTGGAGCTTTCTTT. Its translation is CATSVLGDGGAFF.

This sequence joins TRBV10-3 and TRBJ2-7, with 9 bases aligning to TRBD1. The CDR3 contains 12 residues. J gave up 7 bases and V 10 bases, and 8 bases lay outside the gene matches. CDR1 ENHRY and CDR2 SYGVKD come from the germline V gene. In DNA form, the CDR3 reads TGTGCCACCCGACAGGGGGAGAGGGAGCAGTACTTC. The encoded protein is CATRQGEREQYF.

The chain carries TRBV7-2 and TRBJ2-1; D is unclear. Trimming shortened V by 1 base and J by 0 bases, and 7 bases separated the two germline ends. There are 15 residues in the CDR3. The germline gives CDR1 SGHTA, CDR2 FQGNSA. CDR3 sequence reads: CASSLDSPSYNEQFF. For the CDR3, the DNA is TGTGCCAGCAGCTTAGATAGCCCCTCCTACAATGAGCAGTTCTTC.

The J gene is TRBJ1-1, the V gene TRBV11-2; D unclear. This CDR3 region has 11 residues. The germline gives CDR1 SGHAT, CDR2 FQNNGV. Trimming shortened V by 5 bases and J by 7 bases, and 8 bases separated the two germline ends. The CDR3 coding sequence is TGTGCCAGCAGCCGGGGATTTGAAGCTTTCTTT. It specifies CASSRGFEAFF. The whole variable domain, remainder taken from reference TRBV11-2 and TRBJ1-1, is EAGVAQSPRYKIIEKRQSVAFWCNPISGHATLYWYQQILGQGPKLLIQFQNNGVVDDSQLPKDRFSAERLKGVDSTLKIQPAKLEDSAVYLCASSRGFEAFFGQGTRLTVV.

The CDR3 region has the DNA TGTGCCTGGAGTGCTACGCCGGGACTAGCGGGAGGACAGTTCTTC. Its translation is CAWSATPGLAGGQFF. V usage is TRBV30 and J usage is TRBJ2-1; 15 bases are shared with TRBD2. With 1 base clipped from V and 13 bases from J, the junction kept 8 bases outside the gene matches. This CDR3 comprises 15 residues. CDR1 GTSNPN and CDR2 SVGIG come from the germline V gene (reference sequence).

The CDR3, as DNA: TGTGCCAGCAGTGGCCGGGCAGGGAACTATCAAGAGACCCAGTACTTC. It encodes CASSGRAGNYQETQYF. The gene calls are TRBV6-1 and TRBJ2-5, with D maybe TRBD1 (5 bases). Germline V CDR1 and CDR2: MNHNS, SASEGT. This CDR3 comprises 16 residues. Trimming took off 4 bases at V and 2 bases at J, with 17 bases between the two ends.

This clone is medium-sized (0.01 to 0.1%) within its sample. This rearrangement joins TRBV5-4 to TRBJ2-7; tentative D call: TRBD1 (5 bases). Germline V gene lookup returns CDR1 SGHNT and CDR2 YYREEE (reference sequence). The V end was cut by 0 bases, the J end by 2 bases, with 12 bases between. The CDR3 contains 15 residues. CDR3 sequence (DNA): TGTGCCAGCAGCTTGGGATGGCAGGGTCCCTACGAGCAGTACTTC. Its translation: CASSLGWQGPYEQYF. Full variable domain (rest looked up from reference TRBV5-4 and TRBJ2-7): ETGVTQSPTHLIKTRGQQVTLRCSSQSGHNTVSWYQQALGQGPQFIFQYYREEENGRGNFPPRFSGLQFPNYSSELNVNALELDDSALYLCASSLGWQGPYEQYFGPGTRLTVT.

The genes are TRBV2 and TRBJ2-2; 11 bases agree with TRBD2. J was trimmed by 1 base and V by 3 bases; bases with no gene match: 1. Germline CDR1 SNHLY, CDR2 FYNNEI. The CDR3 totals 16 residues. CDR3 in amino acids: CASSETSGVNTGELFF. CDR3 in DNA: TGTGCCAGCAGTGAGACTAGCGGGGTGAACACCGGGGAGCTGTTTTTT. Complete variable domain (other parts from reference TRBV2 and TRBJ2-2): EPEVTQTPSHQVTQMGQEVILRCVPISNHLYFYWYRQILGQKVEFLVSFYNNEISEKSEIFDDQFSVERPDGSNFTLKIRSTKLEDSAMYFCASSETSGVNTGELFFGEGSRLTVL.

The V call is TRBV9, the J call TRBJ2-1, with D possibly TRBD2 on 6 matching bases. CDR3 length: 16 residues. The V and J ends lost 4 bases and 0 bases respectively, with 14 bases between them. Germline CDR1 SGDLS, CDR2 YYNGEE. CDR3 loop: CASSQGLPSSYNEQFF. In DNA form, the CDR3 reads TGTGCCAGCAGCCAGGGACTTCCAAGCTCCTACAATGAGCAGTTCTTC.